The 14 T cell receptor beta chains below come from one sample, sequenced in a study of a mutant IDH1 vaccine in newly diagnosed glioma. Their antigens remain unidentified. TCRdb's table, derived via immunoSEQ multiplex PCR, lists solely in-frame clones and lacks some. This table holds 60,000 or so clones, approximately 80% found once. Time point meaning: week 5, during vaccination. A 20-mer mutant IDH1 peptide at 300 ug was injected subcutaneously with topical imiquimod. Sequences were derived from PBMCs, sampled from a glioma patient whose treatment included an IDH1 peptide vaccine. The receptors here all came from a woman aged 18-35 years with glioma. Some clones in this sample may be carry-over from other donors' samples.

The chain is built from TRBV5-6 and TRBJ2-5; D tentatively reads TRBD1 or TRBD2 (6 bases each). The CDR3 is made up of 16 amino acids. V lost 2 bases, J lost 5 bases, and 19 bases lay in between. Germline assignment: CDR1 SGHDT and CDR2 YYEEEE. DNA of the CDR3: TGTGCCAGCAGCTTCCCCGGGGGCCGGAACGTTGAGACCCAGTACTTC. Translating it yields CASSFPGGRNVETQYF.

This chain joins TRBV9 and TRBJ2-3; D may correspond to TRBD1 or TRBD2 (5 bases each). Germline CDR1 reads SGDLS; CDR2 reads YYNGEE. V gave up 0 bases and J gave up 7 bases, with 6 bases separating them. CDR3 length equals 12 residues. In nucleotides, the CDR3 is TGTGCCAGCAGCGTAGGGGGGAATACGCAGTATTTT. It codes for CASSVGGNTQYF.

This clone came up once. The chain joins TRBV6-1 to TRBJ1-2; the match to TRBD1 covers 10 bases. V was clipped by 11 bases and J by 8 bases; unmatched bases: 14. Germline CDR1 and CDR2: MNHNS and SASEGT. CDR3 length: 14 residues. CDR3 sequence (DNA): TGTGCCGGGGGTAAGGGACAGGGGCCTCCGGGCTACACCTTC. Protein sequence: CAGGKGQGPPGYTF.

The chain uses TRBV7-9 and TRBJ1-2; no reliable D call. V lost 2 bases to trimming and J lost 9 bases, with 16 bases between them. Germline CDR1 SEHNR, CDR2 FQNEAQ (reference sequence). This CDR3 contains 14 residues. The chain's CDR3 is CASSLFPTALSYTF. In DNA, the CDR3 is TGTGCCAGCAGCTTATTCCCAACGGCTTTAAGCTACACCTTC.

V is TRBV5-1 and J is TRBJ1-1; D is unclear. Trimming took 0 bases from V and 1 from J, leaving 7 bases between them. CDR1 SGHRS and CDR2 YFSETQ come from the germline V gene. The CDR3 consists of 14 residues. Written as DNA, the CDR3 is TGCGCCAGCAGCTTGGCCCCCGCGAACACTGAAGCTTTCTTT. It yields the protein CASSLAPANTEAFF.

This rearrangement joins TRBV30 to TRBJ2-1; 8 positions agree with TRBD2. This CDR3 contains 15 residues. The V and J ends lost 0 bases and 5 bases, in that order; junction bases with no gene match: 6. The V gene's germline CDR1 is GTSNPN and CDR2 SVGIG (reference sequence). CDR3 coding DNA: TGTGCCTGGAGTGTTAGCGGGATCCCAAACAATGAGCAGTTCTTC. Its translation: CAWSVSGIPNNEQFF.

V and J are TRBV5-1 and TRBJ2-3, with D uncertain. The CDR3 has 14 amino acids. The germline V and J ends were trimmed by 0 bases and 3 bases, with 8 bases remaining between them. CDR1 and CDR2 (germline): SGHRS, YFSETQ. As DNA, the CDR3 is TGCGCCAGCAGCTTGGCCAGTAGGACAGATACGCAGTATTTT. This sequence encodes CASSLASRTDTQYF.

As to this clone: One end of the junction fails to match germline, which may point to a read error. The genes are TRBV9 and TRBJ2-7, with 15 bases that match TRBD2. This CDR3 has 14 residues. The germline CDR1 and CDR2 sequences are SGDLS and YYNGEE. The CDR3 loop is CASSVDGTSGGTKF. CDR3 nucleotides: TGTGCCAGCAGCGTCGACGGGACTAGCGGGGGGACGAAATTC.

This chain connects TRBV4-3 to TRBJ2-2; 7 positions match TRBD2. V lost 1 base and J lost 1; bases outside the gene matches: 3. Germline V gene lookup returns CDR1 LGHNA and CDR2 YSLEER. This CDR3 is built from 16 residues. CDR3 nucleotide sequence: TGCGCCAGCAGCCAAGGGGTAGCGGGGAACACCGGGGAGCTGTTTTTT. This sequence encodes CASSQGVAGNTGELFF.

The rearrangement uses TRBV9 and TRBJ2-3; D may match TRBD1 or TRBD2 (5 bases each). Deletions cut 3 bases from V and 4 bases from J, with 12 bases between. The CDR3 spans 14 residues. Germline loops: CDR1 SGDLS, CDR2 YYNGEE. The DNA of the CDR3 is TGTGCCAGCAGCGCAGGGACCACCCCAGATACGCAGTATTTT. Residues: CASSAGTTPDTQYF.

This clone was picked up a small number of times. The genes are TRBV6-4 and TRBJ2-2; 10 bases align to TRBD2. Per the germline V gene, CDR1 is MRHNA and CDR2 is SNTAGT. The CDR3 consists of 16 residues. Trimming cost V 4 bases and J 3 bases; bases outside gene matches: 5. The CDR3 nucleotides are TGTGCCAGCAGTGTTCTAGCGGGAGACGACACCGGGGAGCTGTTTTTT. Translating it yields CASSVLAGDDTGELFF.

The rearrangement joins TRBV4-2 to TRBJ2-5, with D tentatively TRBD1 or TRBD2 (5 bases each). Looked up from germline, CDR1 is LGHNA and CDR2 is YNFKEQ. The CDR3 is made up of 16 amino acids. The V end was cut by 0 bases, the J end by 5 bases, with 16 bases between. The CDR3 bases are TGTGCCAGCAGCCAAGAGGGACCCAGATGGTGGGAGACCCAGTACTTC. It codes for CASSQEGPRWWETQYF.

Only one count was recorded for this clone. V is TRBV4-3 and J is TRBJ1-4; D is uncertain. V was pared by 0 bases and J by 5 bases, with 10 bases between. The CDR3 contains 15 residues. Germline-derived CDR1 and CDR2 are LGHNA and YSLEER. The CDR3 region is CASSQDLYSNEKLFF. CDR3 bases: TGCGCCAGCAGCCAAGATTTGTACAGCAATGAAAAACTGTTTTTT.

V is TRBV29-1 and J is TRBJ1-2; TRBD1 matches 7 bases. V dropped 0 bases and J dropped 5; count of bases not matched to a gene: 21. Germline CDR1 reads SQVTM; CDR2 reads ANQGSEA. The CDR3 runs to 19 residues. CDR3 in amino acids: CSVEDAFGTERSGQYGYTF. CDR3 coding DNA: TGCAGCGTTGAAGATGCCTTCGGGACAGAACGGTCGGGGCAGTATGGCTACACCTTC.